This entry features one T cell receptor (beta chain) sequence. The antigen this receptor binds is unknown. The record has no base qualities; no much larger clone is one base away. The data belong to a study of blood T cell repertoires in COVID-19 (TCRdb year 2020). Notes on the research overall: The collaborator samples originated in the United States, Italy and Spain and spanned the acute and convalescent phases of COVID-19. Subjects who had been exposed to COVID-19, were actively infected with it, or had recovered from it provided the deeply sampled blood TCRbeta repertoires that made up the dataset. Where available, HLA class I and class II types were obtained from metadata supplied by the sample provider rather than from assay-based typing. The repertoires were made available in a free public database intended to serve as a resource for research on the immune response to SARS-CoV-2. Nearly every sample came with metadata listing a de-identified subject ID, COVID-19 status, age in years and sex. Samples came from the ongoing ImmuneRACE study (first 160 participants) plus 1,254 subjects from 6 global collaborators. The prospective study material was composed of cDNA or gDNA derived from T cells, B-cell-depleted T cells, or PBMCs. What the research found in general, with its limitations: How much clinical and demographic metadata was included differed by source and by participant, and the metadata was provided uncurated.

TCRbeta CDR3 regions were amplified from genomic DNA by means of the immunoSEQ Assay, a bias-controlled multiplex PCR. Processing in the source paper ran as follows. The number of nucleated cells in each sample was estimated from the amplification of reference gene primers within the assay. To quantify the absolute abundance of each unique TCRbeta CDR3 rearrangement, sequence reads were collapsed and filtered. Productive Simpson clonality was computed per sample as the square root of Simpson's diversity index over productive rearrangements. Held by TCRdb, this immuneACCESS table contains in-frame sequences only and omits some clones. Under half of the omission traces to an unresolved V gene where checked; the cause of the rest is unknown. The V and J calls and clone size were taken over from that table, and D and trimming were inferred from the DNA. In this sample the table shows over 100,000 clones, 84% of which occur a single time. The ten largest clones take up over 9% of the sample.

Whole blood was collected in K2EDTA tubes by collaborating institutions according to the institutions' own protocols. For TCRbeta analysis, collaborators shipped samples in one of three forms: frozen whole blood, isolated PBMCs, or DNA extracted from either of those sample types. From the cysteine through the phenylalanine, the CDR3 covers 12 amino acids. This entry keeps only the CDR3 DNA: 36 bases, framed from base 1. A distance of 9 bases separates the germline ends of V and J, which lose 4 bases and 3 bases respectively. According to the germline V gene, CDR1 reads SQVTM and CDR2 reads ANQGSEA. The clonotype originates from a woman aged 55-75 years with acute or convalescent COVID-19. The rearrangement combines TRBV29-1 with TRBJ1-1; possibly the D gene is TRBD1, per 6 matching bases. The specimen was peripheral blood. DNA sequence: TGCAGCGTTGGGGACACCGACACTGAAGCTTTCTTT. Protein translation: CSVGDTDTEAFF.